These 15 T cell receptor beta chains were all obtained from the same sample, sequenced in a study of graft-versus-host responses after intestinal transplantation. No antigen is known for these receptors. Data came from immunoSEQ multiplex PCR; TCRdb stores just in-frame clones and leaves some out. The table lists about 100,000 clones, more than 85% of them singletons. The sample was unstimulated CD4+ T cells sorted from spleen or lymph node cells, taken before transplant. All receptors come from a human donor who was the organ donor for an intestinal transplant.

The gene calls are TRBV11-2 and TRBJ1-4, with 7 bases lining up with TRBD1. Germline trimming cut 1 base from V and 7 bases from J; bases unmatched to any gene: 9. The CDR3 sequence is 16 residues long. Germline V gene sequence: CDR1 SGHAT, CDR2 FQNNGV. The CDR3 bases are TGTGCCAGCAGCTTAGTATTGACAGGGTCGGTTGAAAAACTGTTTTTT. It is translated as CASSLVLTGSVEKLFF.

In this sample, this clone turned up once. CDR3 bases: TGTGCCAGTGCCCCGGACAGGTCTTTTGGGGATGAGCAGTTCTTC. It specifies CASAPDRSFGDEQFF. The V call is TRBV19, the J call TRBJ2-1; 7 positions agree with TRBD1. Germline CDR1 reads LNHDA; CDR2 reads SQIVND (reference sequence). CDR3 length equals 15 residues. With 8 bases clipped from V and 8 bases from J, the junction kept 15 bases outside the gene matches. The variable domain in full, with the rest retrieved from reference TRBV19 and TRBJ2-1, is DGGITQSPKYLFRKEGQNVTLSCEQNLNHDAMYWYRQDPGQGLRLIYYSQIVNDFQKGDIAEGYSVSREKKESFPLTVTSAQKNPTAFYLCASAPDRSFGDEQFFGPGTRLTVL.

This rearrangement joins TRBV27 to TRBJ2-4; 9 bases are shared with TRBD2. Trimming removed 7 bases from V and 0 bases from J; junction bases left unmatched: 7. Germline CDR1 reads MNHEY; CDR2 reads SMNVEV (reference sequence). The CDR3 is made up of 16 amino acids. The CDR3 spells CASTPSGVTAKNIQYF. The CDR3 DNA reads TGTGCCAGCACTCCTAGCGGGGTTACAGCCAAAAACATTCAGTACTTC.

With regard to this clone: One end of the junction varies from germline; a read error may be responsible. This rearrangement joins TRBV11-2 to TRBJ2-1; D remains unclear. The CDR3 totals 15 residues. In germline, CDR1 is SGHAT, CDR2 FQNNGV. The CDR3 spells CASSLDSKSLRETVF. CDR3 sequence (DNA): TGTGCCAGCAGCTTAGACAGCAAGTCATTAAGAGAGACCGTCTTC.

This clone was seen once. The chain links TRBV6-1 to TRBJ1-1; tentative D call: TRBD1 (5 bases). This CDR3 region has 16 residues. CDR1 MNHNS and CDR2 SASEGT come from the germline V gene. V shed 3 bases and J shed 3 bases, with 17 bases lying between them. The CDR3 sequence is CASSDPFGARDTEAFF. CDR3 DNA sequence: TGTGCCAGCAGTGACCCGTTTGGGGCGCGGGACACTGAAGCTTTCTTT.

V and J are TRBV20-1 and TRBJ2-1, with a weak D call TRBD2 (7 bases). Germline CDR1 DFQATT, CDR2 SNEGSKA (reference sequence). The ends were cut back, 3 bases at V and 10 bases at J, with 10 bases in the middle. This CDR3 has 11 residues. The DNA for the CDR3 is TGCAGTGCTAGCGGGGGGCTGGAGCAGTTCTTC. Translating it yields CSASGGLEQFF.

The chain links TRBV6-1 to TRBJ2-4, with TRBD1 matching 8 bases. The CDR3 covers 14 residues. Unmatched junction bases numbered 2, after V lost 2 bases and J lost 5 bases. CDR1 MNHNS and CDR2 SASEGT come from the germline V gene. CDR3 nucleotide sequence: TGTGCCAGCAGTGAATTCAGGGGGCAAAACATTCAGTACTTC. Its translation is CASSEFRGQNIQYF.

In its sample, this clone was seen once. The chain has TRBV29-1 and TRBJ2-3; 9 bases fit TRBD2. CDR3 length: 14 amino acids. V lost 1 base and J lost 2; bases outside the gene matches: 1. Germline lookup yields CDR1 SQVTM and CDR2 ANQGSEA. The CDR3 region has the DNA TGCAGCGTTGAAGGGACTAGCGACACAGATACGCAGTATTTT. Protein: CSVEGTSDTDTQYF.

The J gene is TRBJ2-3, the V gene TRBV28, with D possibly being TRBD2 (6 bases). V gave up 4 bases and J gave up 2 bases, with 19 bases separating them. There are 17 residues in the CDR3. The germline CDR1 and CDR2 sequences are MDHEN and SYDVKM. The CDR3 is CASSSGRGRAFTDTQYF. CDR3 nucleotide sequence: TGTGCCAGCAGTTCGGGGCGGGGCAGGGCGTTCACAGATACGCAGTATTTT.

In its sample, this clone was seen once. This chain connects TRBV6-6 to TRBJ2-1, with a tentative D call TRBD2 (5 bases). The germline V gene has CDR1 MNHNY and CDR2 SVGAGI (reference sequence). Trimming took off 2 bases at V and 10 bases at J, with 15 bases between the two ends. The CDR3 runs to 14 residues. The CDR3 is CASSYQGSAREQFF. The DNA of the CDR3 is TGTGCCAGCAGTTACCAAGGGAGCGCCAGAGAGCAGTTCTTC.

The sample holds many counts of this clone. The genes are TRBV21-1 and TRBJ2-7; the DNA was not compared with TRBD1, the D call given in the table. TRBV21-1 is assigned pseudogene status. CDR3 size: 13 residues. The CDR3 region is CASSKGDNYEQYF. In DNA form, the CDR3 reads TGTGCCAGCAGCAAAGGGGACAACTACGAGCAGTACTTC.

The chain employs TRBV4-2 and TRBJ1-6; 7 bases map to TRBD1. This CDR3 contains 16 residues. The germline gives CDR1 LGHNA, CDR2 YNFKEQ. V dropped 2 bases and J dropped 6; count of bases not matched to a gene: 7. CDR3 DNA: TGTGCCAGCAGCCAAAGGGACAGAGAGGGTAATTCACCCCTCCACTTT. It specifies CASSQRDREGNSPLHF.

This chain's CDR3 is CASSQSPGQAFSGNTIYF. DNA for the CDR3: TGCGCCAGCAGCCAATCTCCAGGACAGGCATTCTCTGGAAACACCATATATTTT. The J gene is TRBJ1-3, the V gene TRBV4-1, with TRBD1 matching over 7 bases. Germline CDR1 MGHRA, CDR2 YSYEKL. Losses at the gene ends were 2 bases for V and 0 bases for J; bases not matched to a gene: 10. CDR3 length: 18 amino acids.

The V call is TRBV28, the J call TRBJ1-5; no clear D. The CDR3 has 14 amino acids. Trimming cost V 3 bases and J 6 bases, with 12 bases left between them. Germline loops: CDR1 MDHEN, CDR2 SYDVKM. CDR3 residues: CASSFIGGSQPQHF. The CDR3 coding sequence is TGTGCCAGCAGTTTTATTGGTGGAAGTCAGCCCCAGCATTTT.

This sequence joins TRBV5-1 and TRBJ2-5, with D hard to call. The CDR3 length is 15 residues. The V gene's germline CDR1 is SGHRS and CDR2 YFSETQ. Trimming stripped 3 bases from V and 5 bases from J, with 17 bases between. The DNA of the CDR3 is TGCGCCAGCAGCTCAAGGGCAGGTGTCGGGGAGACCCAGTACTTC. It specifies CASSSRAGVGETQYF.